The 18 T cell receptor beta chains below come from one sample, sequenced in a study of human T cells and chemical hapten exposure. One entry per CDR3 protein results from TCRdb running MiXCR on the RACE reads. The data contain some 200,000 distinct CDR3 sequences, about a fifth of them singletons. Time point here: patch test 1, 2 weeks after DPC sensitization. The treatment is: therapeutic diphenylcyclopropenone sensitization with weekly scalp DPC. The sample in question was whole blood, obtained in connection with sensitization to the hapten diphenylcyclopropenone (DPC). The receptors originated from a woman aged 50 to 60 with alopecia areata. Some clones in this sample may be carry-over from other donors' samples.

The gene calls are TRBV5-1 and TRBJ1-4, with D hard to call. CDR1 and CDR2 (germline): SGHRS, YFSETQ. This CDR3 is 14 amino acids long. The V and J ends lost 0 bases and 6 bases respectively, with 9 bases between them. CDR3 coding DNA: TGCGCCAGCAGCTTGGAGCCAGGAGATGAAAAACTGTTTTTT. Translating gives CASSLEPGDEKLFF.

This chain joins TRBV5-1 and TRBJ2-1, with TRBD2 matching 7 bases. The CDR3 extends over 14 amino acids. Germline V lookup: CDR1 SGHRS, CDR2 YFSETQ. After removal of 4 bases from V and 5 bases from J, the junction contained 6 bases not matched to a gene. DNA for the CDR3: TGCGCCAGCAGCCGGACTAGACGGCACAATGAGCAGTTCTTC. Translation gives CASSRTRRHNEQFF.

The gene calls are TRBV20-1 and TRBJ2-7, with no clear D. The CDR3 totals 14 residues. Germline V lookup: CDR1 DFQATT, CDR2 SNEGSKA (reference sequence). The ends were cut back, 3 bases at V and 1 base at J, with 13 bases in the middle. CDR3 residues: CSASSGAQSYEQYF. The CDR3 DNA sequence: TGCAGTGCTAGTAGTGGCGCCCAATCCTACGAGCAGTACTTC.

This clonotype was recorded a few times. The chain combines TRBV20-1 with TRBJ2-7; no definite D call. The V gene lost 5 bases and the J gene lost 3 bases, with 11 bases spanning the gap. The germline V gene encodes CDR1 DFQATT and CDR2 SNEGSKA (reference sequence). CDR3 length: 12 amino acids. This chain's CDR3 is CSALRTDYEQYF. In DNA, the CDR3 is TGCAGTGCTCTTCGGACGGACTACGAGCAGTACTTC.

The rearrangement uses TRBV29-1 and TRBJ2-3; possibly TRBD2 for D (5 bases). The CDR3 is 13 amino acids. Germline loops: CDR1 SQVTM, CDR2 ANQGSEA. V was cut by 5 bases and J by 4 bases, with 13 bases left in between. CDR3 nucleotides: TGCAGCGTTCGCCCCCTACTAGCAGATACGCAGTATTTT. It yields the protein CSVRPLLADTQYF.

The V and J genes are TRBV7-2 and TRBJ1-6, with D unclear. CDR1 SGHTA and CDR2 FQGNSA come from the germline V gene. V dropped 1 base and J dropped 9 bases, with 10 bases sitting between them. The CDR3 is 14 residues long. CDR3: CASSLVKGRSPLHF. DNA for the CDR3: TGTGCCAGCAGCTTAGTGAAGGGCCGTTCACCCCTCCACTTT.

The chain has TRBV5-1 and TRBJ1-1; D gene ambiguous. Germline V gene lookup returns CDR1 SGHRS and CDR2 YFSETQ. The CDR3 sequence is 13 residues long. V was cut by 0 bases and J by 3 bases, with 6 bases left in between. The CDR3, as DNA: TGCGCCAGCAGCTTGGCCTTGGACACTGAAGCTTTCTTT. Amino acid sequence: CASSLALDTEAFF.

This clonotype was found many times. The rearrangement uses TRBV28 and TRBJ2-7, with 10 positions matching TRBD2. The ends lost 5 bases at V and 1 base at J; junction bases unmatched: 5. CDR3 length: 15 residues. Germline loops: CDR1 MDHEN, CDR2 SYDVKM. The CDR3 DNA reads TGTGCCAGCAGTGAACCGGGACTAGCGTCCTACGAGCAGTACTTC. Its translation: CASSEPGLASYEQYF.

In this sample, this clonotype turned up a few times. The rearrangement uses TRBV20-1 and TRBJ1-5; TRBD1 matches 8 bases. The junction had 10 bases not matched to a gene; V was cut back by 2 bases and J by 10 bases. Germline V lookup: CDR1 DFQATT, CDR2 SNEGSKA (reference sequence). CDR3 length: 14 amino acids. The CDR3 region is CSARWPDRGVPQHF. DNA of the CDR3: TGCAGTGCTAGATGGCCCGACAGGGGAGTTCCCCAGCATTTT.

The V and J genes are TRBV20-1 and TRBJ1-5, with D perhaps TRBD1 (6 bases). The CDR3 is 15 residues long. The V end lost 2 bases, the J end lost 0 bases, and 11 bases lay between the germline ends. Germline V gene data show CDR1 as DFQATT and CDR2 as SNEGSKA (reference sequence). CDR3 sequence (DNA): TGCAGTGCTAGACGACAGGAGAATAGCAATCAGCCCCAGCATTTT. Translated, it gives CSARRQENSNQPQHF.

This clonotype showed up just a few times. This chain connects TRBV7-6 to TRBJ1-1; 7 bases fit TRBD1. V dropped 0 bases and J dropped 5; count of bases not matched to a gene: 3. This CDR3 is 14 amino acids long. CDR1 and CDR2 (germline): SGHVS, FNYEAQ. The CDR3 region has the DNA TGTGCCAGCAGCTTAGCGACAGGGACGACTGAAGCTTTCTTT. Translating gives CASSLATGTTEAFF. Combining the CDR3 with reference TRBV7-6 and TRBJ1-1 gives the whole variable domain GAGVSQSPRYKVTKRGQDVALRCDPISGHVSLYWYRQALGQGPEFLTYFNYEAQQDKSGLPNDRFSAERPEGSISTLTIQRTEQRDSAMYRCASSLATGTTEAFFGQGTRLTVV.

V gene TRBV27 combines with J gene TRBJ2-3; D gene ambiguous. The CDR3 length is 15 residues. The V gene lost 5 bases and the J gene lost 0 bases, with 12 bases spanning the gap. Looked up from germline, CDR1 is MNHEY and CDR2 is SMNVEV (reference sequence). CDR3 sequence: CASSDDGSSTDTQYF. The DNA for the CDR3 is TGTGCCAGCAGTGACGATGGTTCTAGCACAGATACGCAGTATTTT.

This CDR3 reads CASSLGDSLNYGYTF. DNA for the CDR3: TGTGCCAGCAGCTTGGGGGACAGCCTTAACTATGGCTACACCTTC. The chain links TRBV5-6 to TRBJ1-2, with 7 bases matching TRBD1. The CDR3 is made up of 15 amino acids. The germline V gene has CDR1 SGHDT and CDR2 YYEEEE. J gave up 1 base and V 0 bases, and 3 bases lay outside the gene matches.

This chain links TRBV19 with TRBJ1-6; D is uncertain. This CDR3 has 15 residues. V lost 1 base and J 7 bases, leaving 11 bases between the germline ends. Germline CDR1 is LNHDA and CDR2 is SQIVND (reference sequence). The CDR3 DNA sequence: TGTGCCAGTAGTATAGCCCACAATCGGAATTCACCCCTCCACTTT. Protein product: CASSIAHNRNSPLHF. Full variable domain (rest looked up from reference TRBV19 and TRBJ1-6): DGGITQSPKYLFRKEGQNVTLSCEQNLNHDAMYWYRQDPGQGLRLIYYSQIVNDFQKGDIAEGYSVSREKKESFPLTVTSAQKNPTAFYLCASSIAHNRNSPLHFGNGTRLTVT.

This clonotype appeared a few times. This rearrangement joins TRBV7-2 to TRBJ2-7; perhaps TRBD2 as D (6 bases). The CDR3 covers 15 residues. V was pared by 0 bases and J by 3 bases, with 12 bases between. CDR1 SGHTA and CDR2 FQGNSA come from the germline V gene. This chain's CDR3 is CASSLARDWDYEQYF. In nucleotides, the CDR3 is TGTGCCAGCAGCTTAGCCCGGGACTGGGACTACGAGCAGTACTTC.

The rearrangement joins TRBV6-1 to TRBJ1-5; D is unresolved. The V gene's germline CDR1 is MNHNS and CDR2 SASEGT. The CDR3 has 13 residues. Trimming took 2 bases from V and 5 from J, leaving 7 bases between them. CDR3 region: CASSEKRYQPQHF. DNA of the CDR3: TGTGCCAGCAGTGAAAAGAGATATCAGCCCCAGCATTTT.

This clonotype came up a few times. This chain uses TRBV30 with TRBJ1-5, with 10 bases aligning to TRBD1. Germline V gives CDR1 GTSNPN, CDR2 SVGIG (reference sequence). This CDR3 has 16 amino acids. V was pared by 4 bases and J by 7 bases, with 13 bases of the junction left unmatched. CDR3 residues: CAWTPLRDRGEQPQHF. Here the CDR3 DNA reads TGTGCCTGGACCCCCCTGAGGGACAGGGGAGAGCAGCCCCAGCATTTT.

This clonotype occurred many times. The chain links TRBV5-1 to TRBJ2-5; the D call may be TRBD1 or TRBD2 (5 bases each). This CDR3 contains 14 residues. V lost 0 bases to trimming and J lost 5 bases, with 11 bases between them. The V gene's germline CDR1 is SGHRS and CDR2 YFSETQ. The CDR3 DNA follows: TGCGCCAGCAGCTTGGATACAGGAGGCGAGACCCAGTACTTC. This codes for CASSLDTGGETQYF.